The present entry profiles one T cell receptor beta chain with its context. V was pared by 5 bases and J by 2 bases, with 16 bases between. The CDR3 has 15 amino acids. Germline assignment: CDR1 SGHTA and CDR2 FQGNSA. Measured with immunoSEQ multiplex PCR; TCRdb has only the in-frame clones, and not every one. The data show under 200,000 clones, around 90% seen once. This record comes from a study of T cell responses to AZD1222 COVID-19 vaccine. The clonotype comes from an adult who received the MenACWY meningococcal vaccine as a control. Sample: peripheral blood, taken 28 days after the second dose of the MenACWY control vaccine. This rearrangement joins TRBV7-2 to TRBJ2-7; D might be TRBD2 (6 bases). The DNA for the CDR3 is TGTGCCAGCAGCCCCCGGAGGGGAATCGCCTACGAGCAGTACTTC. It encodes CASSPRRGIAYEQYF.